The T cell receptor beta chain under discussion was sequenced for a study of molecular identifiers for immune sequencing clone quantification. Study information: Across replicate runs, RNA obtained from around 20,000 or 100,000 naive CD8 cells was divided into five, with four undergoing sequencing. Study conclusions and caveats: Among roughly 910,000 naive cells, spiked Jurkat TCR RNA from a single cell was reportedly detectable. Naive cells had under 1% of molecules in clones above 20 RNA copies, effectors over 98%.

The CDR3 covers 14 residues. Germline CDR1 SEHNR, CDR2 FQNEAQ (reference sequence). Trimming pared 5 bases from V and 2 bases from J, leaving 13 bases between. Making the bulk TCR libraries relied on previously described methods and listed TCR primers. TCRdb re-analysed the PCR reads in MiXCR, keeping a single row per CDR3 protein. The sample lists tens of thousands of distinct CDR3 sequences; around a fifth were seen once. This clonotype has only a few counts. Antigen: not known. The J gene is TRBJ2-7, the V gene TRBV7-9; D gene ambiguous. This TCR came from a human donor in good health. Some libraries in this study had Jurkat cell RNA spiked in. Sequencing was performed on naive CD8+ T cells from blood, with Jurkat cell RNA spiked in. This sample's subset: FACS-sorted CD8+CD4-CCR7+CD45RA+ naive T cells. The CDR3 sequence is CASSQSTTTYEQYF. CDR3 bases: TGTGCCAGCAGCCAATCGACAACAACCTACGAGCAGTACTTC.